This T cell receptor (beta chain) was captured in a study of cytomegalovirus exposure and HLA in healthy donors. Concerning this clone itself: Its cognate antigen is unknown.

The CDR3 extends over 16 amino acids. Germline lookup yields CDR1 SQVTM and CDR2 ANQGSEA. With 1 base clipped from V and 2 bases from J, the junction kept 7 bases outside the gene matches. The PCR made use of 60 Vbeta and 13 Jbeta primers. Method: immunoSEQ multiplex PCR; TCRdb's copy keeps in-frame clones and lacks some. Of 36,000 or so clones in the sample, 70% to 85% are singletons; the top ten hold 3.6%. Regarding the study as a whole: The presence/absence work took it that sequencing depth was about the same across donors. The study listed approximately 160 cytomegalovirus-associated TCR beta chains. Most TCR sequences were seen very rarely across donors, but some public TCRs occurred in many. A later analysis by the authors found several of the most significant clusters apparently linked to common viral pathogens.

Sequences were obtained from PBMCs. This sequence originates from a woman younger than 30 in good health and CMV-seronegative. The V call is TRBV29-1, the J call TRBJ2-7, with TRBD2 matching over 11 bases. CDR3 sequence reads: CSVEGTLAGETYEQYF. CDR3 in DNA: TGCAGCGTTGAAGGAACACTAGCGGGAGAAACCTACGAGCAGTACTTC.